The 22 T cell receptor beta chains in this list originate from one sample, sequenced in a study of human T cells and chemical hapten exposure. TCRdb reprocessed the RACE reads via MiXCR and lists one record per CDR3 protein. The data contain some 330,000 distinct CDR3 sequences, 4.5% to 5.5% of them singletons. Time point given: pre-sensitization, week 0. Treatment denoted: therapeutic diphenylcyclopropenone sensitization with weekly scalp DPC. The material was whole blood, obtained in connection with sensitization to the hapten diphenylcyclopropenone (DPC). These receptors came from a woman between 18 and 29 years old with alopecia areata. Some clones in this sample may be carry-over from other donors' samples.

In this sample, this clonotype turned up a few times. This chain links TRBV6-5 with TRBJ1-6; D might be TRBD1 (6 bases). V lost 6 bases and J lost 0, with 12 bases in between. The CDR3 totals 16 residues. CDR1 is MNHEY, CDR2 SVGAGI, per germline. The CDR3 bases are TGTGCCAGCAGCCGAGGGGGTAGCTCCTATAATTCACCCCTCCACTTT. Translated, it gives CASSRGGSSYNSPLHF.

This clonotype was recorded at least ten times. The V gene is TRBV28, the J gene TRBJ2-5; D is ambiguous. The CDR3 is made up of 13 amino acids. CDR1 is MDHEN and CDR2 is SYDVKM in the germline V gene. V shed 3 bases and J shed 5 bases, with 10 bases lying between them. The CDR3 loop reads CASSLGRTETQYF. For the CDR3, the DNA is TGTGCCAGCAGTTTGGGAAGAACCGAGACCCAGTACTTC.

CDR3 coding DNA: TGCGCCAGCAGCTGGTGGCGACAGAGCTCCTACAATGAGCAGTTCTTC. Translated, it gives CASSWWRQSSYNEQFF. The chain joins TRBV5-1 to TRBJ2-1; tentatively, D is TRBD1 (5 bases). The CDR3 extends over 16 amino acids. Per germline, CDR1 SGHRS and CDR2 YFSETQ. V was pared by 3 bases and J by 0 bases, with 13 bases between.

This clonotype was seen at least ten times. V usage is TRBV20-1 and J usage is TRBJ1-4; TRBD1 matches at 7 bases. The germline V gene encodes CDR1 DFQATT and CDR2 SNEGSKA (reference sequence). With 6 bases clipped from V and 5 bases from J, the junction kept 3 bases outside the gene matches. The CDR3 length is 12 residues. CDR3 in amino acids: CSAGTVNEKLFF. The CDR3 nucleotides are TGCAGTGCCGGGACAGTGAATGAAAAACTGTTTTTT.

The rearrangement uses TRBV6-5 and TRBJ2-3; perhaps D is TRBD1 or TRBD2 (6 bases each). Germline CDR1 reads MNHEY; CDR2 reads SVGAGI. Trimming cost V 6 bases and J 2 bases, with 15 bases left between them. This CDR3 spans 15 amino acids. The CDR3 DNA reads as TGTGCCAGCAGCTATACAAGGGGGGCCACAGATACGCAGTATTTT. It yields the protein CASSYTRGATDTQYF.

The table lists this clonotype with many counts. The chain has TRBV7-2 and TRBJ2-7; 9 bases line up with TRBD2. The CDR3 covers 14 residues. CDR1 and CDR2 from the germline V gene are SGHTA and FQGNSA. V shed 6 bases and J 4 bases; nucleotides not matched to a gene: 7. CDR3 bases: TGTGCCAGCAGTTTGGCGGGGGGGCCATACGAGCAGTACTTC. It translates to CASSLAGGPYEQYF.

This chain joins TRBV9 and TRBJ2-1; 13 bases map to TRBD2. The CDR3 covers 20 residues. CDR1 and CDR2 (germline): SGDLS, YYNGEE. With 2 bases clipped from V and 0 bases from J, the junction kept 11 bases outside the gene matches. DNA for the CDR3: TGTGCCAGCAGCGTTTCTGGACTAGCGGGGGACCGCCGCTCCTACAATGAGCAGTTCTTC. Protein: CASSVSGLAGDRRSYNEQFF.

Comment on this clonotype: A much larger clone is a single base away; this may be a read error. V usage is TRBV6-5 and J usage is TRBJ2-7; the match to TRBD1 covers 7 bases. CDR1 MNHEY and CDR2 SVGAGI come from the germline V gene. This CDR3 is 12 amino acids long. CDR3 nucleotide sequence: TGTGCCGGCAGGGGAGACAGGGACGAGCAGTACTTC. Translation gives CAGRGDRDEQYF.

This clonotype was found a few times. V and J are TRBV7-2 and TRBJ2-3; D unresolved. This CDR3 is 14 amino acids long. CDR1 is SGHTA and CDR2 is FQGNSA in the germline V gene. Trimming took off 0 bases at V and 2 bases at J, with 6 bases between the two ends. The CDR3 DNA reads TGTGCCAGCAGCTTAGCGCCGGTCACAGATACGCAGTATTTT. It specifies CASSLAPVTDTQYF.

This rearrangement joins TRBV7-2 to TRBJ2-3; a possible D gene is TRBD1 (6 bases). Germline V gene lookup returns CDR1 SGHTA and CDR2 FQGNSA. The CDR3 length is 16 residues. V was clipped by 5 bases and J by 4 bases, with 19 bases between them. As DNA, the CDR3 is TGTGCCAGCAGCAAAGCCGGGACAAATCCCGCAGATACGCAGTATTTT. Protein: CASSKAGTNPADTQYF.

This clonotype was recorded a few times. The CDR3 DNA follows: TGTGCCAGCGGGTTGACTAGCGGGAGCACAGATACGCAGTATTTT. Translating gives CASGLTSGSTDTQYF. V usage is TRBV12-3 or TRBV12-4 and J usage is TRBJ2-3; 10 bases map to TRBD2. The CDR3 loop spans 15 amino acids. J was trimmed by 0 bases and V by 8 bases; bases with no gene match: 5.

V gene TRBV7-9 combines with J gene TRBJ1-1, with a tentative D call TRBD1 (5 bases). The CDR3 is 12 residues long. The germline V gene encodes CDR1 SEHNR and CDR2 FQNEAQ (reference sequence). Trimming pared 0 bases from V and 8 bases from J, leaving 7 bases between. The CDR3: CASSLAGGEAFF. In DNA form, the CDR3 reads TGTGCCAGCAGCTTAGCGGGGGGAGAAGCTTTCTTT.

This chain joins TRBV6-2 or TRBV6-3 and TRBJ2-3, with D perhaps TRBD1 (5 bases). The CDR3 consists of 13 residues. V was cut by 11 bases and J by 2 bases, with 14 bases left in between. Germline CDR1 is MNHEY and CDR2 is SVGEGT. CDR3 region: CAARQTTTDTQYF. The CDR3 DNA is TGTGCCGCCCGACAGACCACCACAGATACGCAGTATTTT.

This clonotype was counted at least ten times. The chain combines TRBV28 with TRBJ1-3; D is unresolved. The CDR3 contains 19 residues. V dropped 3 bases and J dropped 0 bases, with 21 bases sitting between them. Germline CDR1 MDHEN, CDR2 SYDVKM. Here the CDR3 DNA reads TGTGCCAGCAGTTTGGGGAGATTTTCGACGTTAAGCTCTGGAAACACCATATATTTT. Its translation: CASSLGRFSTLSSGNTIYF.

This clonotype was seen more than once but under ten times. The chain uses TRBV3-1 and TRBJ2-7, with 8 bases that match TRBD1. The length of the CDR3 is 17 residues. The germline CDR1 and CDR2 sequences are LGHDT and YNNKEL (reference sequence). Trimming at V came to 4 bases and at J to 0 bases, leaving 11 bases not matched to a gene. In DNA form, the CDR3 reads TGTGCCAGCAGCCCTCCCGTACGGACAGGGACCTCCTACGAGCAGTACTTC. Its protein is CASSPPVRTGTSYEQYF.

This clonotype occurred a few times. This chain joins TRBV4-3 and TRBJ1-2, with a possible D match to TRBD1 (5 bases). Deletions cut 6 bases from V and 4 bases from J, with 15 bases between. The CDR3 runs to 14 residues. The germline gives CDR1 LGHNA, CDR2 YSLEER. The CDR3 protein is CASSPTGSVYGYTF. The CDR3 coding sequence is TGCGCCAGCAGTCCTACAGGCTCCGTCTATGGCTACACCTTC.

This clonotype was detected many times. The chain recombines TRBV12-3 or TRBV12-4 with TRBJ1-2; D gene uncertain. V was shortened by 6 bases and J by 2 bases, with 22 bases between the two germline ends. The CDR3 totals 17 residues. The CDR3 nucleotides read TGTGCCAGCAGCCATCCCACGGGCCGTAGGCTAAACTATGGCTACACCTTC. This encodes CASSHPTGRRLNYGYTF.

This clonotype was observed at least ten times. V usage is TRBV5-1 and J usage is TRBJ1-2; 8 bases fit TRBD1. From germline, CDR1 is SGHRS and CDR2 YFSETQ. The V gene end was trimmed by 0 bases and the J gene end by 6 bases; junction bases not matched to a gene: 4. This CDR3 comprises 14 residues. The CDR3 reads CASSLGGQDDGYTF. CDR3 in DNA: TGCGCCAGCAGCTTGGGGGGACAGGACGATGGCTACACCTTC.

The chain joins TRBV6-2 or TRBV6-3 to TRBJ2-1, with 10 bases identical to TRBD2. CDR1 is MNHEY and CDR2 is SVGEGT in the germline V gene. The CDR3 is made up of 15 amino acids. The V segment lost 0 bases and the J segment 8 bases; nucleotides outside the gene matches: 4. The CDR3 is CASSYSSGRGDEQFF. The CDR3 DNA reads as TGTGCCAGCAGTTACTCGAGCGGGAGGGGCGATGAGCAGTTCTTC.

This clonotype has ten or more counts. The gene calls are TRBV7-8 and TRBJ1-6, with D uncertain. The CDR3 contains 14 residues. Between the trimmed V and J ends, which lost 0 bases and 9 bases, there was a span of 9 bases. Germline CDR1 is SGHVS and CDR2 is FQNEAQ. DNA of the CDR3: TGTGCCAGCAGCTTAGCGCAGAACACTTCACCCCTCCACTTT. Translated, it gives CASSLAQNTSPLHF.

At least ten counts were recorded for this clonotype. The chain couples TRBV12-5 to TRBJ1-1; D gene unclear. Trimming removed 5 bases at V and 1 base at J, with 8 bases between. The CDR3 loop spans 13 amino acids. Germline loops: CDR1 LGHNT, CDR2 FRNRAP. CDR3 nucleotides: TGTGCTAGTGGTCGCCAGAAGAACACTGAAGCTTTCTTT. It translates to CASGRQKNTEAFF.

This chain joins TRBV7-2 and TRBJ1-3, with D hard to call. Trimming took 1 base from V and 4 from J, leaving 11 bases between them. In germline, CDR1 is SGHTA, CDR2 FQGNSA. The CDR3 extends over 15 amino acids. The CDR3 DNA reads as TGTGCCAGCAGCTTAGTCGTCCCAGCAGGAAACACCATATATTTT. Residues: CASSLVVPAGNTIYF.